Listed here are 13 T cell receptor beta chains from one sample, sequenced in a study. TCRdb called the RT-PCR reads again in MiXCR, with one record for every CDR3 protein. The table has about 700,000 distinct CDR3 sequences, 14% seen once; the top ten hold roughly 3.9%. The source material was memory CD4+ T cells from blood. The receptors originated from a female donor in good health, serving as a healthy control.

The V gene is TRBV5-1, the J gene TRBJ1-1; D is possibly TRBD1 (6 bases). CDR3 length: 17 amino acids. V was clipped by 4 bases and J by 5 bases, with 24 bases between them. Germline assignment: CDR1 SGHRS and CDR2 YFSETQ. In DNA, the CDR3 is TGCGCCAGCAGCCCGGGGACAATGAGGTGGGGTGGGACTGAAGCTTTCTTT. Translating it yields CASSPGTMRWGGTEAFF.

The chain couples TRBV20-1 to TRBJ2-5; 7 bases agree with TRBD2. This CDR3 has 14 residues. Germline CDR1 DFQATT, CDR2 SNEGSKA (reference sequence). V was clipped by 6 bases and J by 4 bases; unmatched bases: 11. CDR3 sequence: CSAYSGTSGETQYF. In nucleotides, the CDR3 is TGCAGTGCCTACAGCGGGACTTCAGGAGAGACCCAGTACTTC.

On this clonotype: A read error may account for a junction end that differs from germline. The gene calls are TRBV6-2 or TRBV6-3 and TRBJ1-2, with 8 positions matching TRBD1. Germline V lookup: CDR1 MNHEY, CDR2 SVGEGT. The CDR3 is 14 amino acids. The CDR3 region is CASSKDRASYSYTF. The CDR3 nucleotides are TGTGCCAGCAGTAAGGACAGGGCCTCCTATAGCTACACCTTC.

V and J are TRBV20-1 and TRBJ1-4, with unresolved D. The V end was cut by 7 bases, the J end by 8 bases, with 17 bases between. The CDR3 covers 13 residues. Germline V gene data show CDR1 as DFQATT and CDR2 as SNEGSKA (reference sequence). CDR3 sequence (DNA): TGCAGTGTCGGCCAGTCTATGGGGGAAAAACTGTTTTTT. The encoded protein is CSVGQSMGEKLFF.

This clonotype has only a few counts. J is TRBJ1-1 and V is TRBV6-5; D ambiguous. Trimming removed 0 bases at V and 7 bases at J, with 12 bases between. The CDR3 is made up of 14 amino acids. CDR1 is MNHEY and CDR2 is SVGAGI in the germline V gene. CDR3 residues: CASSYSRVWGEAFF. DNA for the CDR3: TGTGCCAGCAGTTACTCGCGGGTCTGGGGTGAAGCTTTCTTT.

This clonotype has a handful of counts. This chain uses TRBV4-3 with TRBJ2-1, with no clear D. Germline V gene lookup returns CDR1 LGHNA and CDR2 YSLEER. The CDR3 loop spans 15 amino acids. Deletions cut 0 bases from V and 9 bases from J, with 15 bases between. Here the CDR3 reads CASSQEHLDFSEQFF. The DNA of the CDR3 is TGCGCCAGCAGCCAAGAACACCTAGACTTCAGTGAGCAGTTCTTC.

The chain joins TRBV20-1 to TRBJ2-7; 8 nucleotides match TRBD2. V lost 3 bases to trimming and J lost 2 bases; unmatched junction nucleotides: 6. This CDR3 has 14 amino acids. The germline CDR1 and CDR2 sequences are DFQATT and SNEGSKA (reference sequence). CDR3 region: CSASGRRGAYEQYF. CDR3 coding DNA: TGCAGTGCTAGCGGCCGGCGGGGGGCCTACGAGCAGTACTTC.

This clonotype has only a few counts. CDR3 residues: CASSDETGGTEAFF. Here the CDR3 DNA reads TGTGCCAGCAGTGATGAAACAGGGGGCACTGAAGCTTTCTTT. The J gene is TRBJ1-1, the V gene TRBV2; TRBD1 agrees at 8 bases. V lost 3 bases and J lost 4; bases outside the gene matches: 4. The length of the CDR3 is 14 residues. Germline CDR1 reads SNHLY; CDR2 reads FYNNEI.

V usage is TRBV5-1 and J usage is TRBJ1-3; no definite D call. Trimming stripped 3 bases from V and 2 bases from J, with 9 bases between. Germline values: CDR1 SGHRS, CDR2 YFSETQ. CDR3 size: 14 residues. This CDR3 is CASSSKGTGNTIYF. CDR3 DNA sequence: TGCGCCAGCAGCTCTAAGGGCACTGGAAACACCATATATTTT.

This clonotype was found a few times. The V call is TRBV7-8, the J call TRBJ2-5; a weak D match, TRBD2 (5 bases). Germline-derived CDR1 and CDR2 are SGHVS and FQNEAQ. Trimming took 7 bases from V and 7 from J, leaving 19 bases between them. The CDR3 loop spans 14 amino acids. The CDR3, as DNA: TGTGCCAGCACCATAGGAGGAAGCACTGGGACCCAGTACTTC. This translates into CASTIGGSTGTQYF.

This clonotype was seen at least ten times. V gene TRBV6-5 combines with J gene TRBJ1-2; D ambiguous. The CDR3 is made up of 14 amino acids. Germline CDR1 is MNHEY and CDR2 is SVGAGI. V lost 4 bases to trimming and J lost 1 base, with 10 bases between them. The CDR3 DNA sequence: TGTGCCAGCAGTTCGCCGACGGTTAACTATGGCTACACCTTC. Its protein product is CASSSPTVNYGYTF.

This clonotype was counted at least ten times. This rearrangement joins TRBV20-1 to TRBJ2-1; 9 positions agree with TRBD2. The V gene end was trimmed by 2 bases and the J gene end by 0 bases; junction bases not matched to a gene: 5. Germline CDR1 DFQATT, CDR2 SNEGSKA (reference sequence). This CDR3 has 16 residues. The CDR3 sequence is CSARKLSGSSYNEQFF. DNA of the CDR3: TGCAGTGCTAGAAAGCTTAGCGGGAGCTCCTACAATGAGCAGTTCTTC.

This clonotype was detected only a few times. The rearrangement joins TRBV5-5 to TRBJ2-7; 9 bases fit TRBD1. V shed 0 bases and J 6 bases; nucleotides not matched to a gene: 10. Germline-derived CDR1 and CDR2 are SGHKS and YYEKEE (reference sequence). This CDR3 has 16 amino acids. In nucleotides, the CDR3 is TGTGCCAGCAGCTTGGGATCTGGACAGGGGATTCGCGAGCAGTACTTC. It yields the protein CASSLGSGQGIREQYF.